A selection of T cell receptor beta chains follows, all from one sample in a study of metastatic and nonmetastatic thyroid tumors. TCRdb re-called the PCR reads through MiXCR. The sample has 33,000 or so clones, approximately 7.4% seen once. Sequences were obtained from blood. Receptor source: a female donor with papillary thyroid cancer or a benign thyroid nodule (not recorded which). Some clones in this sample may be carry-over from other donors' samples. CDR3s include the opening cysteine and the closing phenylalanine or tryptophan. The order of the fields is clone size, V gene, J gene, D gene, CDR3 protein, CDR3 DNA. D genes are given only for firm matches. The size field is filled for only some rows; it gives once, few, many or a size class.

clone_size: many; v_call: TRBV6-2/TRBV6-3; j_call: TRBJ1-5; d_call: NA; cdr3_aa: CASGGVNQPQHF; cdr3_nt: TGTGCCAGCGGGGGGGTCAATCAGCCCCAGCATTTT
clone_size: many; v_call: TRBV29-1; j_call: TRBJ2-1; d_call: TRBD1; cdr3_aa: CSAKQGLAYNEQFF; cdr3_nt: TGCAGCGCGAAACAGGGGTTGGCCTACAATGAGCAGTTCTTC
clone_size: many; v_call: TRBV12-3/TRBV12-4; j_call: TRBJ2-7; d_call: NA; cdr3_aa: CASSSSGVGVYEQYF; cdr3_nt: TGTGCCAGCAGCTCCTCGGGAGTAGGGGTGTACGAGCAGTACTTC
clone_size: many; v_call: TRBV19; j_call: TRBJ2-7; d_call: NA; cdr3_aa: CASSKTGTLPYEQYF; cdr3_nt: TGTGCCAGTAGTAAAACCGGGACCCTCCCCTACGAGCAGTACTTC
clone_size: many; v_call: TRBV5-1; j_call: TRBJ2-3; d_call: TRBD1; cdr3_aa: CASSPATGGLTDTQYF; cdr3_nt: TGCGCCAGCAGCCCCGCGACAGGGGGTCTCACAGATACGCAGTATTTT
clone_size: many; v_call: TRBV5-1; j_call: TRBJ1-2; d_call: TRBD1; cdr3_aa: CASSLEARGREGYTF; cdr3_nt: TGCGCCAGCAGCTTGGAGGCCAGGGGGCGAGAAGGCTACACCTTC
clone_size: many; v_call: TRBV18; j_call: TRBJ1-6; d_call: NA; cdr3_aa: CASSPDRLNSPLHF; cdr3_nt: TGTGCCAGCTCACCGGACAGACTTAATTCACCCCTCCACTTT
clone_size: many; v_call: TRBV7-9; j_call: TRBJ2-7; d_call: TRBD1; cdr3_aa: CASSLNRGYEQYF; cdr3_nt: TGTGCCAGCAGCTTAAACAGGGGTTACGAGCAGTACTTC
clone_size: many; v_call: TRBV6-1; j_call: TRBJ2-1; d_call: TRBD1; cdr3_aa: CASSPDRGAYNEQFF; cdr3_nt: TGTGCCAGCAGTCCCGACAGGGGGGCCTACAATGAGCAGTTCTTC
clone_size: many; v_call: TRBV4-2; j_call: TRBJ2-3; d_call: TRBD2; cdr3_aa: CASSRTKVRESTDTQYF; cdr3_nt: TGTGCCAGCAGCCGGACGAAAGTGCGGGAGAGCACAGATACGCAGTATTTT
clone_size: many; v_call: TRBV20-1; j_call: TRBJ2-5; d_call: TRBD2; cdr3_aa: CSARPALAGLFETQYF; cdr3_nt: TGCAGTGCTAGACCAGCACTAGCGGGGTTATTTGAGACCCAGTACTTC
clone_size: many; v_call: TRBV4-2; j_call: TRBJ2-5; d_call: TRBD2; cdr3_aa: CASSQALGLAGGQETQYF; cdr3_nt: TGTGCCAGCAGCCAAGCCCTCGGACTAGCGGGAGGCCAAGAGACCCAGTACTTC
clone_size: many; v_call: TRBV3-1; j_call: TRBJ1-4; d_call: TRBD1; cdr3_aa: CASSPGGEKLFF; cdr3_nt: TGTGCCAGCAGTCCAGGGGGTGAAAAACTGTTTTTT
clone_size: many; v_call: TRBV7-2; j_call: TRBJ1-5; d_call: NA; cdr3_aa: CASSLAQASNQPQHF; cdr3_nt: TGTGCCAGCAGCTTAGCTCAGGCTAGCAATCAGCCCCAGCATTTT
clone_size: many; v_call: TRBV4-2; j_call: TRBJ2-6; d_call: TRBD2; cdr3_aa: CASSQDISASGSLGANVLTF; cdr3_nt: TGTGCCAGCAGCCAAGATATCTCGGCTAGCGGGAGTCTAGGGGCCAACGTCCTGACTTTC
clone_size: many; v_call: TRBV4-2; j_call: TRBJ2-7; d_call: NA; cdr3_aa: CASSDRVNWQYF; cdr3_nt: TGTGCCAGCAGCGACCGCGTGAATTGGCAGTACTTC
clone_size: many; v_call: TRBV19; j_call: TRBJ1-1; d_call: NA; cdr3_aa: CASRTTTEAFF; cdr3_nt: TGTGCCAGTAGAACTACTACCGAAGCTTTCTTT
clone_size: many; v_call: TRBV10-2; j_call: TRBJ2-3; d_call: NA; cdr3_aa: CASSEGGDTQYF; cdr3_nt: TGCGCCAGCAGTGAGGGGGGGGATACGCAGTATTTT
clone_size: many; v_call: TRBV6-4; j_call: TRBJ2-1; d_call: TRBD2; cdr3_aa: CASSILFTSGDLNEQFF; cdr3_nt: TGTGCCAGCAGTATTCTGTTCACTAGCGGGGACTTAAATGAGCAGTTCTTC
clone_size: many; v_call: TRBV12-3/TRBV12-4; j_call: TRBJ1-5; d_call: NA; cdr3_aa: CASSLGRHNQPQHF; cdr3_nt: TGTGCCAGCAGTTTGGGACGGCACAATCAGCCCCAGCATTTT
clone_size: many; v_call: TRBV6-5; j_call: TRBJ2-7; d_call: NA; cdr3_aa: CASSYSLLGGYEQYF; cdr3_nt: TGTGCCAGCAGTTACTCGCTTTTAGGGGGCTACGAGCAGTACTTC
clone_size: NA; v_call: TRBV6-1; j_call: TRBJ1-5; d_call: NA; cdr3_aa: CASSENEGRVGQPQHF; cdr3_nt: TGTGCCAGCAGTGAAAATGAAGGCAGGGTGGGTCAGCCCCAGCATTTT
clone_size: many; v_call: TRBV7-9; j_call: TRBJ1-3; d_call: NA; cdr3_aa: CASSLYGEPGNTIYF; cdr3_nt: TGTGCCAGCAGCTTATACGGGGAACCTGGAAACACCATATATTTT
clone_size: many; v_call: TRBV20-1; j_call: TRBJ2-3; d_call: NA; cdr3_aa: CSARVGGWSTDTQYF; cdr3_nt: TGCAGTGCTAGAGTAGGGGGTTGGAGCACAGATACGCAGTATTTT
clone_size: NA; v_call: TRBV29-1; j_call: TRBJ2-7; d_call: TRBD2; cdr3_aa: CSVPGGEGYKQYF; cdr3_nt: TGTAGCGTGCCGGGGGGGGAAGGCTACAAGCAGTACTTC
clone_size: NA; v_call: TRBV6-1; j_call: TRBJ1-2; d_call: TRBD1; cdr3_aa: CASSERTGEAYGYTF; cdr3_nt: TGTGCCAGCAGTGAGAGGACAGGGGAGGCCTATGGCTACACCTTC
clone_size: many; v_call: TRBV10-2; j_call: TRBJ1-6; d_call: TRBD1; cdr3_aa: CASSPGQGIHF; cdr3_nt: TGCGCCAGCAGCCCAGGACAGGGCATCCACTTT
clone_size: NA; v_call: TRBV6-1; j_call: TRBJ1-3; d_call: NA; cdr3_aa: CASSAGRAGNTIYF; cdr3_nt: TGTGCCAGCAGTGCAGGACGAGCTGGAAACACCATATATTTT